The 13 T cell receptor beta chains reported below all come from one sample, sequenced in a study of OX40 agonist ivuxolimab in advanced cancers. Profiled with immunoSEQ multiplex PCR; TCRdb holds only in-frame clones, not every one. In the table there are 59,000 or so clones, approximately 82% of which are singletons. The sample was CD4+ or CD8+ T cells sorted from blood, taken in a trial of the OX40 agonist ivuxolimab. These receptors came from an adult with an advanced solid tumor such as melanoma, head and neck, liver or kidney cancer.

The CDR3 here is CASSGGLYGYTF. The CDR3 bases are TGTGCCAGCAGTGGCGGGCTTTATGGCTACACCTTC. The V call is TRBV2, the J call TRBJ1-2; D gene uncertain. Germline-derived CDR1 and CDR2 are SNHLY and FYNNEI. This CDR3 has 12 amino acids. V was trimmed by 4 bases and J by 5 bases, leaving 8 bases between them.

The chain employs TRBV18 and TRBJ2-7; possible D gene TRBD2, 6 bases. Trimming removed 2 bases from V and 0 bases from J, with 14 bases in between. This CDR3 contains 16 residues. Per the germline V gene, CDR1 is KGHSH and CDR2 is LQKENI. This chain's CDR3 is CASSPFLARSSYEQYF. CDR3 in DNA: TGTGCCAGCTCACCATTCCTAGCGAGGAGCTCCTACGAGCAGTACTTC.

The chain uses TRBV7-3 and TRBJ2-7, with 7 bases matching TRBD2. The ends lost 4 bases at V and 4 bases at J; junction bases unmatched: 10. The CDR3 length is 15 residues. Germline CDR1 and CDR2: SGHTA and FQGTGA. The CDR3 nucleotides are TGTGCCAGCAGCTCGAGACGGGAGGAAGGGTACGAGCAGTACTTC. This gives the protein CASSSRREEGYEQYF.

V is TRBV2 and J is TRBJ1-4, with 9 bases lining up with TRBD1. This CDR3 is built from 15 residues. With V trimmed by 6 bases and J by 7 bases, 9 bases remained unmatched. CDR1 is SNHLY and CDR2 is FYNNEI in the germline V gene. This chain's CDR3 is CASRPLQGAAEKLFF. CDR3 DNA: TGTGCCAGCAGACCACTACAGGGGGCGGCTGAAAAACTGTTTTTT.

The chain employs TRBV7-2 and TRBJ1-4, with a possible D match to TRBD1 (6 bases). Trimming removed 1 base at V and 8 bases at J, with 17 bases between. Per the germline V gene, CDR1 is SGHTA and CDR2 is FQGNSA. The CDR3 contains 16 residues. CDR3 loop: CASSLGTAPSREKLFF. In nucleotides, the CDR3 is TGTGCCAGCAGCTTAGGGACAGCCCCTTCGCGGGAAAAACTGTTTTTT.

Concerning this clone itself: One end of the junction is discordant with germline, which a read error may explain. V gene TRBV10-3 combines with J gene TRBJ1-1; D is undetermined. The CDR3 loop spans 16 amino acids. From germline, CDR1 is ENHRY and CDR2 SYGVKD. The CDR3 sequence is CASSEVGRPGDTEAFF. For the CDR3, the DNA is TGTGCCAGCAGTGAAGTTGGACGCCCCGGGGACACTGAAGCTTTCTTT.

This clone was observed a single time. The V call is TRBV19, the J call TRBJ1-4; TRBD1 might be the D (6 bases). Germline V lookup: CDR1 LNHDA, CDR2 SQIVND (reference sequence). The V end lost 4 bases, the J end lost 5 bases, and 11 bases lay between the germline ends. The CDR3 sequence is 14 residues long. The CDR3 sequence is CASSRGPLNEKLFF. The CDR3 bases are TGTGCCAGTAGTAGGGGGCCACTCAATGAAAAACTGTTTTTT.

This clone has just a few counts. The chain joins TRBV2 to TRBJ1-5, with D perhaps matching TRBD1 (6 bases). Trimming shortened V by 9 bases and J by 3 bases, and 12 bases separated the two germline ends. The CDR3 is 13 residues long. Per the germline V gene, CDR1 is SNHLY and CDR2 is FYNNEI. The CDR3 DNA reads TGTGCCAGTCAACAGGGACCCAATCAGCCCCAGCATTTT. It is translated as CASQQGPNQPQHF. Full variable domain (missing parts from reference TRBV2 and TRBJ1-5): EPEVTQTPSHQVTQMGQEVILRCVPISNHLYFYWYRQILGQKVEFLVSFYNNEISEKSEIFDDQFSVERPDGSNFTLKIRSTKLEDSAMYFCASQQGPNQPQHFGDGTRLSIL.

This clone was observed a single time. Other DNA sequences in the same sample also yield this CDR3. V usage is TRBV15 and J usage is TRBJ1-2, with D perhaps matching TRBD1 (5 bases). The CDR3 is made up of 14 amino acids. V lost 1 base to trimming and J lost 2 bases, with 8 bases between them. The germline V gene has CDR1 LNHNV and CDR2 YYDKDF (reference sequence). DNA of the CDR3: TGTGCCACCAGCAGAGGGGACGGAAACTATGGCTACACCTTC. Residues: CATSRGDGNYGYTF.

This clone was seen a few times. This sequence joins TRBV7-2 and TRBJ1-1, with D uncertain. This CDR3 has 14 amino acids. Germline assignment: CDR1 SGHTA and CDR2 FQGNSA. Trimming took off 5 bases at V and 0 bases at J, with 10 bases between the two ends. The CDR3 sequence: CASSLQRMNTEAFF. The DNA of the CDR3 is TGTGCCAGCAGCCTACAGCGCATGAACACTGAAGCTTTCTTT.

J is TRBJ1-5 and V is TRBV10-3, with D hard to call. This CDR3 spans 15 amino acids. Germline V gene data show CDR1 as ENHRY and CDR2 as SYGVKD. Trimming removed 4 bases from V and 1 base from J, with 11 bases in between. The CDR3 DNA reads TGTGCCATCAGTGGAGGTTCCGGCAGCAATCAGCCCCAGCATTTT. Encoded protein: CAISGGSGSNQPQHF.

This chain uses TRBV4-3 with TRBJ2-5; 13 positions match TRBD2. The V segment lost 4 bases and the J segment 7 bases; nucleotides outside the gene matches: 12. This CDR3 is 17 amino acids long. Germline-derived CDR1 and CDR2 are LGHNA and YSLEER. The CDR3 region has the DNA TGCGCCAGCAGCCGCCGACTAGCGGGGGGTTGGGGTGGGACCCAGTACTTC. Protein sequence: CASSRRLAGGWGGTQYF.

In this sample, this clone turned up a few times. The chain joins TRBV4-1 to TRBJ2-1, with TRBD2 matching over 8 bases. J was trimmed by 4 bases and V by 4 bases; bases with no gene match: 9. Germline-derived CDR1 and CDR2 are MGHRA and YSYEKL. The CDR3 extends over 16 amino acids. The DNA of the CDR3 is TGCGCCAGCAGCCCTGGCTCGCGGGGGGCATACAATGAGCAGTTCTTC. It translates to CASSPGSRGAYNEQFF.